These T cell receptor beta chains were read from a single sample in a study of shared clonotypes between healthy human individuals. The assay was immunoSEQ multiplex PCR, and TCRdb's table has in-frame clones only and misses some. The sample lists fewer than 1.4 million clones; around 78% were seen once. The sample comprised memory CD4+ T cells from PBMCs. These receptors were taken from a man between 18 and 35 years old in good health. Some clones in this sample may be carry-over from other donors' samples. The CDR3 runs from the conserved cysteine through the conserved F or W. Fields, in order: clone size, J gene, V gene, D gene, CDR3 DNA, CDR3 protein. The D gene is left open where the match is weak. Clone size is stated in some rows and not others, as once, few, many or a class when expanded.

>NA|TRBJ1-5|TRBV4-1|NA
TGCGCCAGCAGCCAAGGTCTCTTAGGGTCGGGTCAGCCCCAGCATTTT
CASSQGLLGSGQPQHF
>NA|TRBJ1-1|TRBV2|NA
TGTGCCAGCAGTGGTGAAATGAACACTGAAGCTTTCTTT
CASSGEMNTEAFF
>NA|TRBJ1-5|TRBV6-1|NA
TGTGCCAGCAGCCCGAGGGGGTATAGCAATCAGCCCCAGCATTTT
CASSPRGYSNQPQHF
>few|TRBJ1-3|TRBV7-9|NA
TGTGCCAGCAGCCCCATGGGGTTATTCGGTGGAAACACCATATATTTT
CASSPMGLFGGNTIYF
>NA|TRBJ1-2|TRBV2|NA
TGTGCCAGCGGGATGAGAAATACTTTTGGGGGGAGATGCACCTTC
CASGMRNTFGGRCTF
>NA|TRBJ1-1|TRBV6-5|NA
TGTGCCAGCTGGAGGACAACGAACACTGAAGCTTTCTTT
CASWRTTNTEAFF
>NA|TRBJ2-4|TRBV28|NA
TGTGCCAGCCAAGAAAGGGGGAACATTCAGTACTTC
CASQERGNIQYF
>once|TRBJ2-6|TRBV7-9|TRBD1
TGTGCCAGCAGACCGGGACAGGGGGCGTCCGGGGCCAACGTCCTGACTTTC
CASRPGQGASGANVLTF
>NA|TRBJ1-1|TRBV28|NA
TGTGCCAGCCTTCAGGCGGGTTCTGAAGCTTTCTTT
CASLQAGSEAFF
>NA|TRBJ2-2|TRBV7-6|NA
TGTGCCAGCAGCTTAGCCAGGGTTAACACCGGGGAGCTGTTTTTT
CASSLARVNTGELFF
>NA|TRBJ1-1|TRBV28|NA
TGTGCCAGCACCTCCGAGATGGGTCCGATTACGAACACTGAAGCTTTCTTT
CASTSEMGPITNTEAFF
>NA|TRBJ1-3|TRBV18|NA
TGTGCCAGCTCTACGGAAGGACTTGGAAACACCATATATTTT
CASSTEGLGNTIYF
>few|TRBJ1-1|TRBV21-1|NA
TGTGCCAGCAGCGGGGACACTGAAGCTTTCTTT
CASSGDTEAFF
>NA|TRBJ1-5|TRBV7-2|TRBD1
TGTGCCAGCAGCGCCCGGGACAGGGGGAATCAGCCCCAGCATTTT
CASSARDRGNQPQHF
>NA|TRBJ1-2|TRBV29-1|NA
TGCAGCGACCGGGGGAACTATGGCTACACCTTC
CSDRGNYGYTF
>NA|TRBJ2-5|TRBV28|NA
TGTGCCAGCACCTCCGTATCGCAAGAGACCCAGTACTTC
CASTSVSQETQYF
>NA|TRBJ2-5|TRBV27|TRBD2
TGTGCCAGCAGATTGACTAGCGGGAGAGAGACCCAGTACTTC
CASRLTSGRETQYF
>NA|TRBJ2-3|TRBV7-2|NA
TGTGCCAGCAGCGCATCGGGTCTAGAAGGGGATACGCAGTATTTT
CASSASGLEGDTQYF
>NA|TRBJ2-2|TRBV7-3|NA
TGTGCCAGCAGCCCCCACGGGGTTATCGGGGAGCTGTTTTTT
CASSPHGVIGELFF
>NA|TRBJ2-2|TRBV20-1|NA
TGCAGTGCTAGAGATCGGGCGGAGCTGTTTTTT
CSARDRAELFF
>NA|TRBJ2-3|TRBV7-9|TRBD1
TGTGCCAGCAGCCCCCATTCCATGGACAGGGTATCAGATACGCAGTATTTT
CASSPHSMDRVSDTQYF
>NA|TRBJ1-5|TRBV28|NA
TGTGCCAGCAGTTTAGGGAATAGCAATCAGCCCCAGCATTTT
CASSLGNSNQPQHF
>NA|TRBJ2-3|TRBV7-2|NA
TGTGCCAGCAGCCCTGTCGAAGGAGGCACAGATACGCAGTATTTT
CASSPVEGGTDTQYF
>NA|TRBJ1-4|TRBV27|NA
TGTGCCAGCAGTTCCCGACACATAACTAATGAAAAACTGTTTTTT
CASSSRHITNEKLFF
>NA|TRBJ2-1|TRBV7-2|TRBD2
TGTGCCAGCAGCTTATTGGGACTAGCGCTCAATGAGCAGTTCTTC
CASSLLGLALNEQFF
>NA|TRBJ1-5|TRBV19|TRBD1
TGTGCCAGTAGCTCGGCGGGACAGGGATATAATCAGCCCCAGCATTTT
CASSSAGQGYNQPQHF
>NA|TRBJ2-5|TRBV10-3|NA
TGTGCCATCCGGACGGATCTGTTTGAGACCCAGTACTTC
CAIRTDLFETQYF
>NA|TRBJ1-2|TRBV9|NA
TGTGCCAGCAGCGCCAGGGCTGGCTACACCTTC
CASSARAGYTF
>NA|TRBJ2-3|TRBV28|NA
TGTGCCAGCAGGGCGCGTCTGAATACGCAGTATTTT
CASRARLNTQYF
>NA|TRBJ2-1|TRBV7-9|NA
TGTGCCAGCAGCTTATCTTGGGGAGTTGGTAGGGGAGGCAATGAGCAGTTCTTC
CASSLSWGVGRGGNEQFF
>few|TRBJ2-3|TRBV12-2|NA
TGTGCAGCCCCACTAGCGTGGGGCGGGGATACGCAGTATTTT
CAAPLAWGGDTQYF
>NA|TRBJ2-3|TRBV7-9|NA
TGTGCCAGCAGCTCAAGCGGGCGTAGCACAGATACGCAGTATTTT
CASSSSGRSTDTQYF
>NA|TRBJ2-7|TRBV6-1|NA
TGTGCCAGCCACTCGTGGCACTACGAGCAGTACTTC
CASHSWHYEQYF
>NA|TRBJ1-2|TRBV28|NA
TGTGCCAGCAGTTTAATCGGAAGTGTTCCTGGCTACACCTTC
CASSLIGSVPGYTF
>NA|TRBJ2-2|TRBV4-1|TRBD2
TGCGCCAGCAGCCAAGATCGATCGGGTAGCGGGAGGAACACCGGGGAGCTGTTTTTT
CASSQDRSGSGRNTGELFF
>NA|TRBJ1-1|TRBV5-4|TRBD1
TGTGCCAGCAGCTCCGCGCTGGGACAGAGCGCAATGAACACTGAAGCTTTCTTT
CASSSALGQSAMNTEAFF
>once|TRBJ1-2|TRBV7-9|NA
TGTGCCAGCCCATCCCCCGGCCAGCCCTATGGCTACACCTTC
CASPSPGQPYGYTF
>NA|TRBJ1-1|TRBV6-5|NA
TGTGCCAGCAGAAGGGACACGGGTGAAGCTTTCTTT
CASRRDTGEAFF
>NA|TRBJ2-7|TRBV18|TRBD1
TGTGCCAGCTCACCTCAGGACAGGGGCCTAAAAGAGCAGTACTTC
CASSPQDRGLKEQYF
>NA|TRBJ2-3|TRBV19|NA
TGTGCCAGTAGGATAGCAGTGAGCACAGATACGCAGTATTTT
CASRIAVSTDTQYF
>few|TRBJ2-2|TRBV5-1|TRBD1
TGCGCCAGCAGCATACCTTGGACAGGGGATAACACCGGGGAGCTGTTTTTT
CASSIPWTGDNTGELFF